Listed here are 8 T cell receptor beta chains from one sample, sequenced in a study of post-analysis software for immune sequencing data. Broader study findings: In patients, TRBV5-6, TRBV5-1 and TRBV20-1 belonged to five or six TRBV segments found more frequently than in controls.

cDNA libraries of TCR beta carried unique molecular identifiers. Using its own MiXCR run on the PCR reads, TCRdb lists one record per CDR3 protein. This sample yields about 760,000 distinct CDR3 sequences, of which about 27% are seen a single time; around 0.6% belongs to the top ten. No antigen is known for these receptors. Sequencing was carried out using blood. Every receptor here comes from a girl between 5 and 17 years old with multiple sclerosis.

This clonotype has just a few counts. The rearrangement links TRBV12-3 or TRBV12-4 to TRBJ1-2; D gene ambiguous. The CDR3 is 15 amino acids. Trimming removed 0 bases from V and 7 bases from J, with 15 bases in between. CDR3 in amino acids: CASSLARQALGGYTF. CDR3 in DNA: TGTGCCAGCAGTTTAGCGCGCCAGGCTCTTGGTGGCTACACCTTC.

This clonotype was observed a few times. The genes are TRBV7-2 and TRBJ2-5; tentatively, D is TRBD1 (5 bases). This CDR3 is 16 amino acids long. Germline V gives CDR1 SGHTA, CDR2 FQGNSA. V dropped 7 bases and J dropped 0 bases, with 18 bases sitting between them. The chain's CDR3 is CASTQWGGAYQETQYF. The CDR3 DNA follows: TGTGCCAGCACCCAGTGGGGCGGCGCGTACCAAGAGACCCAGTACTTC.

A remark on this clonotype: The junction departs from germline at one end; a sequencing error may be responsible. This CDR3 is CASSSEYAGQGRSGAKVLTF. DNA of the CDR3: TGTGCCAGCAGTTCCGAATATGCCGGACAGGGTCGTTCTGGGGCCAAGGTCCTGACTTTC. The genes are TRBV6-5 and TRBJ2-6, with 8 nucleotides matching TRBD1. The germline V gene encodes CDR1 MNHEY and CDR2 SVGAGI. The CDR3 totals 20 residues.

The chain has TRBV27 and TRBJ1-2; 7 nucleotides line up with TRBD1. The V segment lost 6 bases and the J segment 8 bases; nucleotides outside the gene matches: 9. Germline CDR1 and CDR2: MNHEY and SMNVEV (reference sequence). The CDR3 loop spans 13 amino acids. CDR3: CASRATGCGGYTF. CDR3 bases: TGTGCCAGCAGGGCGACAGGGTGCGGCGGCTACACCTTC.

The rearrangement joins TRBV6-1 to TRBJ1-1, with D possibly being TRBD1 (5 bases). Trimming removed 8 bases at V and 5 bases at J, with 18 bases between. Germline assignment: CDR1 MNHNS and CDR2 SASEGT. This CDR3 is 14 amino acids long. CDR3 sequence reads: CASQKGQGFTEAFF. CDR3 DNA: TGTGCCAGCCAGAAGGGGCAGGGATTTACTGAAGCTTTCTTT.

This clonotype was counted a few times. DNA of the CDR3: TGTGCCAGCAGAACGAGGGGGCCCTCTGGGGCCAACGTCCTGACTTTC. It translates to CASRTRGPSGANVLTF. The chain carries TRBV2 and TRBJ2-6; 7 bases line up with TRBD1. J lost 0 bases, V lost 6 bases, and 5 bases had no gene match. This CDR3 has 16 amino acids. The germline CDR1 and CDR2 sequences are SNHLY and FYNNEI.

This clonotype was recorded only once. One end of the junction varies from germline; a read error may be responsible. V gene TRBV20-1 combines with J gene TRBJ2-3, with a weak D call TRBD1 (5 bases). There are 14 residues in the CDR3. The germline gives CDR1 DFQATT, CDR2 SNEGSKA (reference sequence). The CDR3 DNA reads TGCAGTGCTAGTGTGCAGGGTCTCACAGTTACGCAGTATTTT. Its protein product is CSASVQGLTVTQYF.

This rearrangement joins TRBV25-1 to TRBJ2-6; D remains ambiguous. The CDR3 runs to 17 residues. Germline lookup yields CDR1 MGHDK and CDR2 SYGVNS. V shed 1 base and J shed 1 base, with 11 bases lying between them. Written as DNA, the CDR3 is TGTGCCAGCAGTGAATCGGGTAGGGTATCTGGGGCCAACGTCCTGACTTTC. As protein: CASSESGRVSGANVLTF.